Below are 11 T cell receptor beta chains sequenced from a single sample in a study of blood T cell repertoires in COVID-19. Produced via immunoSEQ multiplex PCR; TCRdb's table is partial and in-frame only. The sample lists tens of thousands of clones, just under 85% seen once, with around 24% in the top ten. The sample was peripheral blood. These receptors were taken from a human donor with acute or convalescent COVID-19. The donor label of this sample is uncertain.

There are a few counts of this clone. This sequence joins TRBV12-3 or TRBV12-4 and TRBJ1-6; D is unclear. The CDR3 runs 12 residues. V was pared by 4 bases and J by 9 bases, with 7 bases between. CDR3 sequence (DNA): TGTGCCAGCAGTTCCTTTAGTTCACCCCTCCACTTT. Its translation: CASSSFSSPLHF.

For the CDR3, the DNA is TGTGCCAGCAGCGAGACAGGGATACAAGAGACCCAGTACTTC. The encoded protein is CASSETGIQETQYF. The rearrangement joins TRBV5-4 to TRBJ2-5; 7 bases line up with TRBD1. This CDR3 has 14 residues. V lost 4 bases to trimming and J lost 2 bases; unmatched junction nucleotides: 5. Germline V CDR1 and CDR2: SGHNT, YYREEE (reference sequence).

CDR3 protein: CASSISLLAGGNEQFF. For the CDR3, the DNA is TGTGCCAGTAGTATCAGTTTGCTAGCGGGGGGCAATGAGCAGTTCTTC. The chain uses TRBV19 and TRBJ2-1; 11 bases align to TRBD2. Germline CDR1 LNHDA, CDR2 SQIVND (reference sequence). The CDR3 runs 16 residues. Trimming cost V 3 bases and J 6 bases; bases outside gene matches: 7.

V usage is TRBV3-1 (or the pseudogene TRBV3-2) and J usage is TRBJ2-5, with D perhaps TRBD2 (6 bases). V was trimmed by 0 bases and J by 3 bases, leaving 8 bases between them. Germline CDR1 is LGHDT and CDR2 is YNNKEL (reference sequence). The CDR3 consists of 14 residues. The DNA for the CDR3 is TGTGCCAGCAGCCAAGAGTTAGCGGAAGAGACCCAGTACTTC. This gives the protein CASSQELAEETQYF.

This clone appeared a single time. The chain couples TRBV28 to TRBJ2-7, with 12 bases lining up with TRBD2. The CDR3 extends over 15 amino acids. Germline-derived CDR1 and CDR2 are MDHEN and SYDVKM. V shed 7 bases and J 2 bases; nucleotides not matched to a gene: 6. As DNA, the CDR3 is TGTGCCAGCACCACCCCTAGCGGGAGGGCCTACGAGCAGTACTTC. Residues: CASTTPSGRAYEQYF.

The V call is TRBV4-1, the J call TRBJ2-1; the D gene is possibly TRBD2 (5 bases). CDR3 length: 15 residues. Germline V lookup: CDR1 MGHRA, CDR2 YSYEKL. Trimming took 2 bases from V and 8 from J, leaving 16 bases between them. The CDR3: CASSQLLGEEDEQFF. The CDR3 DNA reads TGCGCCAGCAGCCAATTGCTCGGTGAGGAGGATGAGCAGTTCTTC.

The rearrangement uses TRBV7-2 and TRBJ2-1; D remains ambiguous. There are 17 residues in the CDR3. Trimming stripped 0 bases from V and 7 bases from J, with 19 bases between. CDR1 is SGHTA and CDR2 is FQGNSA in the germline V gene. The CDR3 spells CASSLAPGSPQRNEQFF. CDR3 DNA: TGTGCCAGCAGCTTAGCTCCCGGGTCCCCTCAGAGAAATGAGCAGTTCTTC.

CDR3 in DNA: TGTGCCAGCAGTGAGATCACAGGGTACGAGCAGTACTTC. Its translation: CASSEITGYEQYF. The chain couples TRBV6-1 to TRBJ2-7; D is possibly TRBD1 (6 bases). Deletions cut 3 bases from V and 4 bases from J, with 10 bases between. Germline V CDR1 and CDR2: MNHNS, SASEGT. The CDR3 consists of 13 residues.

This clone occurred many times. The gene calls are TRBV4-1 and TRBJ1-1; D gene ambiguous. The V end lost 3 bases, the J end lost 1 base, and 18 bases lay between the germline ends. This CDR3 has 17 amino acids. CDR1 and CDR2 (germline): MGHRA, YSYEKL. The CDR3 region is CASSQEYGGSQNTEAFF. Here the CDR3 DNA reads TGCGCCAGCAGCCAGGAGTATGGTGGCAGTCAGAACACTGAAGCTTTCTTT.

The chain couples TRBV5-8 to TRBJ1-4; 8 positions agree with TRBD1. V shed 4 bases, J shed 4 bases, and the junction held 9 bases outside the gene matches. Germline lookup yields CDR1 SGHTS and CDR2 YDEGEE. The CDR3 has 16 residues. Here the CDR3 reads CASSGGTGAFNEKLFF. The CDR3 DNA follows: TGTGCCAGCAGCGGGGGGACAGGAGCTTTTAATGAAAAACTGTTTTTT. The whole variable domain, remainder taken from reference TRBV5-8 and TRBJ1-4, is EAGVTQSPTHLIKTRGQQATLRCSPISGHTSVYWYQQALGLGLQFLLWYDEGEERNRGNFPPRFSGRQFPNYSSELNVNALELEDSALYLCASSGGTGAFNEKLFFGSGTQLSVL.

The chain is built from TRBV5-1 and TRBJ1-4, with 7 positions matching TRBD1. CDR1 SGHRS and CDR2 YFSETQ come from the germline V gene. The J segment lost 4 bases and the V segment lost 3 bases, leaving 3 bases of the junction unmatched. The CDR3 spans 14 residues. The DNA for the CDR3 is TGCGCCAGCAGCTCGGGACAGCTTAATGAAAAACTGTTTTTT. Protein product: CASSSGQLNEKLFF.